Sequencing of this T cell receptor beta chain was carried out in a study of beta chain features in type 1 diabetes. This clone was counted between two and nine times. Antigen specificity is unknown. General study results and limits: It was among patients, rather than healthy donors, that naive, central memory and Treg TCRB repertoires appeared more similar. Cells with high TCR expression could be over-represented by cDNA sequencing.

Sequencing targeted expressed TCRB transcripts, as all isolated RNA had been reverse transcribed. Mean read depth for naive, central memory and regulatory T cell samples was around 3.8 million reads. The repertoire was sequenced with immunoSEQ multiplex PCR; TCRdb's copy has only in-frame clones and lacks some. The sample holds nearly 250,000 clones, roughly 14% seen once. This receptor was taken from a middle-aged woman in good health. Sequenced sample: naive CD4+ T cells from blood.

The CDR3 DNA reads TGTGCCAGCTCACCAACTGGACAGGGTTCTCAGCCCCAGCATTTT. Translation gives CASSPTGQGSQPQHF. This chain links TRBV18 with TRBJ1-5; TRBD1 aligns across 8 bases. The CDR3 has 15 residues. J lost 6 bases, V lost 2 bases, and 6 bases had no gene match. In germline, CDR1 is KGHSH, CDR2 LQKENI.